This T cell receptor beta chain was sequenced in a study of PD-1 blockade in classical Hodgkin lymphoma (dated by TCRdb to the early 2020s). Some background on the complete study: Nivolumab dosing was 3 mg/kg intravenously every 2 weeks, continuing until either disease progression or unacceptable toxicity. To define a peripheral blood immune signature of response to PD-1 blockade in classical Hodgkin lymphoma, the study combined TCR beta sequencing with CyTOF. Study-wide conclusions, independent of this receptor: Baseline diversity similar to that of newly diagnosed patients was observed in trial patients achieving complete response, whereas significantly lower diversity was observed in partial responders and progressors. Newly diagnosed patients were reported to have lower baseline TCR diversity than healthy donors, and relapsed/refractory patients were reported to have lower baseline TCR diversity still. Lower diversity was observed in patients in whom nivolumab was started less than 1 year after ASCT, and these patients were excluded from later analyses so that confounding by immune reconstitution would be avoided. CD4+ but not CD8+ TCR diversity rose significantly by C4D1 (p=0.0027 vs p=0.16), most apparent in complete responders (p=0.02). The study covered only a single clinical trial cohort, and the causes of the repertoire differences, possibly disease activity or prior therapy, were still not defined.

On this clone: Its antigen remains undetermined. Base qualities are not provided; no much larger clone lies one nucleotide away.

Deletion took 0 bases off V and 5 bases off J, with a span of 10 bases between the germline ends. Including the terminal cysteine and phenylalanine, the CDR3 comprises 14 residues. The read is trimmed to its CDR3 DNA, 42 bases read in frame from base 1. Taken from the germline V gene, the CDR1 and CDR2 loops are MNHEY and SVGAGI. Genomic DNA was extracted with the Qiagen DNeasy kit from unsorted PBMCs and from negatively selected CD4+ and CD8+ fractions. Using primers that anneal to V and J segments, immunoSEQ multiplex PCR amplified the TCR beta CDR3 regions. Amplification bias was minimized using a synthetic immune receptor repertoire, and residual bias was removed computationally after sequencing. The study's processing was this. Custom Python scripts were used to quantify repertoire diversity as the Shannon entropy index. Unsorted, CD4+ and CD8+ repertoires were analyzed separately, except for combined analyses in which CD4+ and CD8+ sequences were merged in silico. A clone was considered expanded if an increase in frequency of at least 2-fold after treatment relative to C1D1 was found, and a pseudocount of 0.5 was applied to clones undetected at baseline. Singleton clones were defined as clones with 0 or 1 copy at C1D1, and non-singleton clones were defined as clones with 2 or more copies. Clones expanded in unsorted samples were assigned a CD4+, CD8+ or unknown annotation through matching of protein sequences in sorted samples from the same patient. Wilcoxon tests were applied to paired samples to test diversity changes from C1D1 to C4D1. The table comes from immuneACCESS by way of TCRdb, which keeps in-frame sequences with V and J called. Part of the clones is missing from these tables; in studies checked, under half for an unresolved V gene and the rest for unknown reasons. That table gives V, J and clone size, and the DNA gave D and trimming. The table for this sample lists about 24,000 clones; more than 65% of them were counted only once. The top ten clonotypes cover approximately 3.3% of the sample.

The meaning of the sample's time point label: cycle 1 day 1 (C1D1), immediately before nivolumab initiation. Relapse after autologous stem cell transplantation had occurred in all trial patients, and cohorts A, B and C were distinguished by prior brentuximab vedotin exposure. The trial cohort comprised 60 or so patients with relapsed/refractory classical Hodgkin lymphoma whose best overall responses were complete response, partial response or progressive disease. Single-agent nivolumab was administered to trial patients in the multi-cohort phase II CheckMate 205 trial. An independent review committee assessed best overall response by applying the 2007 International Working Group response criteria. Trial PBMCs were collected just before the start of nivolumab (C1D1) and during therapy at cycle 2 day 1 and cycle 4 day 1. Peripheral blood was collected in 8 mL Vacutainer Cell Preparation Tubes, from which PBMCs were isolated by centrifugation and then cryopreserved.

This sequence uses TRBV6-5 and TRBJ1-2, and perhaps TRBD1 as D gene, on 5 matching bases. This specimen was peripheral blood mononuclear cells (PBMCs), taken at baseline. This TCR came from a human donor with classical Hodgkin lymphoma. The nucleotides read TGTGCCAGCAGTTACTCCCCCGGGGGGTATGGCTACACCTTC. This encodes CASSYSPGGYGYTF.